Below, 32 T cell receptor beta chains from the same sample are listed, as sequenced in a study of blood T cell repertoires in COVID-19. Sequencing was performed with immunoSEQ multiplex PCR; in TCRdb, only in-frame clones are kept and a portion is missing. The repertoire holds 140,000 to 150,000 clones, with over 70% as singletons. What was sequenced was peripheral blood. The receptors stem from a man in his 70s who had recovered from COVID-19.

This chain links TRBV5-1 with TRBJ1-6, with D perhaps TRBD1 (5 bases). From germline, CDR1 is SGHRS and CDR2 YFSETQ. This CDR3 has 16 residues. V was trimmed by 4 bases and J by 4 bases, leaving 15 bases between them. The CDR3, as DNA: TGCGCCAGCAGCCCGGGAGCAGGGAGGTATAATTCACCCCTCCACTTT. Its translation: CASSPGAGRYNSPLHF. Combining the CDR3 with reference TRBV5-1 and TRBJ1-6 gives the whole variable domain KAGVTQTPRYLIKTRGQQVTLSCSPISGHRSVSWYQQTPGQGLQFLFEYFSETQRNKGNFPGRFSGRQFSNSRSEMNVSTLELGDSALYLCASSPGAGRYNSPLHFGNGTRLTVT.

The genes are TRBV19 and TRBJ1-4; D may be TRBD1 (5 bases). V lost 3 bases and J 11 bases, leaving 22 bases between the germline ends. CDR3 length equals 16 residues. From germline, CDR1 is LNHDA and CDR2 SQIVND (reference sequence). The CDR3 region is CASSIIYSRVLGKLFF. Written as DNA, the CDR3 is TGTGCCAGTAGTATTATTTACTCCAGGGTCCTCGGGAAACTGTTTTTT. Variable domain in full (rest from reference TRBV19 and TRBJ1-4): DGGITQSPKYLFRKEGQNVTLSCEQNLNHDAMYWYRQDPGQGLRLIYYSQIVNDFQKGDIAEGYSVSREKKESFPLTVTSAQKNPTAFYLCASSIIYSRVLGKLFFGSGTQLSVL.

The V call is TRBV11-2, the J call TRBJ1-2, with D uncertain. Looked up from germline, CDR1 is SGHAT and CDR2 is FQNNGV. Between the trimmed V and J ends, which lost 1 base and 2 bases, there was a span of 8 bases. The CDR3 consists of 14 residues. The CDR3 loop reads CASSLGAANYGYTF. CDR3 coding DNA: TGTGCCAGCAGCTTAGGCGCAGCGAACTATGGCTACACCTTC.

This chain uses TRBV19 with TRBJ2-7; 14 bases line up with TRBD2. The CDR3 spans 15 residues. V lost 5 bases to trimming and J lost 5 bases; unmatched junction nucleotides: 5. CDR1 and CDR2 from the germline V gene are LNHDA and SQIVND (reference sequence). In DNA form, the CDR3 reads TGTGCCAGTAGTGTCGCGGGACTAGCGGGAGACGAGCAGTACTTC. This gives the protein CASSVAGLAGDEQYF.

This clone was found a few times. This chain connects TRBV7-8 to TRBJ2-5; tentative D call: TRBD2 (7 bases). The CDR3 extends over 16 amino acids. The V and J ends lost 5 bases and 7 bases respectively, with 23 bases between them. Germline V gives CDR1 SGHVS, CDR2 FQNEAQ. CDR3 DNA sequence: TGTGCCAGCAGCCCTAGGGGGGGCGGCCAGGTACGGACCCAGTACTTC. The encoded protein is CASSPRGGGQVRTQYF.

The V and J genes are TRBV28 and TRBJ2-7; TRBD2 matches at 10 bases. The CDR3 covers 20 residues. J lost 0 bases, V lost 1 base, and 15 bases had no gene match. Germline-derived CDR1 and CDR2 are MDHEN and SYDVKM. The CDR3 bases are TGTGCCAGCAGTTTATACTCGAAAGGGCTAGCGGGAGTTCTCTCCTACGAGCAGTACTTC. Translated: CASSLYSKGLAGVLSYEQYF. The full variable domain, rest sourced from reference TRBV28 and TRBJ2-7, is DVKVTQSSRYLVKRTGEKVFLECVQDMDHENMFWYRQDPGLGLRLIYFSYDVKMKEKGDIPEGYSVSREKKERFSLILESASTNQTSMYLCASSLYSKGLAGVLSYEQYFGPGTRLTVT.

About this clone itself: The sample holds other DNA sequences that translate to the same CDR3. The chain links TRBV19 to TRBJ2-7, with 11 nucleotides matching TRBD1. Germline CDR1 and CDR2: LNHDA and SQIVND (reference sequence). The CDR3 contains 16 residues. After removal of 2 bases from V and 0 bases from J, the junction contained 3 bases not matched to a gene. The CDR3 coding sequence is TGTGCCAGTAGTATATCCGGGACAGGGGGCTCCTACGAGCAGTACTTC. It encodes CASSISGTGGSYEQYF.

The rearrangement uses TRBV7-2 and TRBJ2-5; no reliable D call. The germline V gene encodes CDR1 SGHTA and CDR2 FQGNSA. The CDR3 is made up of 15 amino acids. V lost 2 bases to trimming and J lost 2 bases, with 12 bases between them. CDR3 nucleotides: TGTGCCAGCAGCTTAATGGTCGCCCGGCAAGAGACCCAGTACTTC. Translation: CASSLMVARQETQYF.

CDR3 protein: CASTIWLLGFQNQPQHF. CDR3 sequence (DNA): TGTGCCAGCACCATCTGGTTGTTGGGCTTTCAAAATCAGCCCCAGCATTTT. The rearrangement uses TRBV5-8 and TRBJ1-5; D is unclear. V dropped 6 bases and J dropped 4 bases, with 23 bases sitting between them. CDR1 and CDR2 from the germline V gene are SGHTS and YDEGEE. The CDR3 consists of 17 residues.

The V call is TRBV7-9, the J call TRBJ2-1, with 7 bases fitting TRBD2. Germline CDR1 SEHNR, CDR2 FQNEAQ (reference sequence). V lost 1 base and J lost 1; bases outside the gene matches: 10. The CDR3 has 18 amino acids. Written as DNA, the CDR3 is TGTGCCAGCAGCTTAGATCAGGTGCGGGGGACTTCCTACAATGAGCAGTTCTTC. It yields the protein CASSLDQVRGTSYNEQFF. Drawing the rest from reference TRBV7-9 and TRBJ2-1, the complete variable domain is DTGVSQNPRHKITKRGQNVTFRCDPISEHNRLYWYRQTLGQGPEFLTYFQNEAQLEKSRLLSDRFSAERPKGSFSTLEIQRTEQGDSAMYLCASSLDQVRGTSYNEQFFGPGTRLTVL.

This chain uses TRBV5-1 with TRBJ1-4; the match to TRBD1 covers 12 bases. This CDR3 spans 20 amino acids. The V gene's germline CDR1 is SGHRS and CDR2 YFSETQ. V lost 3 bases, J lost 7 bases, and 19 bases stayed unmatched. The CDR3, as DNA: TGCGCCAGCAGCTCCCCCCCGGGACAGGGGGCCCATACCCCTGGTGAAAAACTGTTTTTT. The encoded protein is CASSSPPGQGAHTPGEKLFF.

The rearrangement links TRBV7-9 to TRBJ1-4; perhaps TRBD1 as D (5 bases). Per germline, CDR1 SEHNR and CDR2 FQNEAQ (reference sequence). The germline V and J ends were trimmed by 1 base and 3 bases, with 9 bases remaining between them. CDR3 length: 15 amino acids. Here the CDR3 DNA reads TGTGCCAGCAGCTTAGGCGGGGACTCTAATGAAAAACTGTTTTTT. This gives the protein CASSLGGDSNEKLFF.

This clone was picked up one time. The V and J genes are TRBV19 and TRBJ2-7; perhaps TRBD1 as D (5 bases). CDR3 length: 15 residues. The germline V gene encodes CDR1 LNHDA and CDR2 SQIVND (reference sequence). V shed 0 bases and J shed 6 bases, with 15 bases lying between them. CDR3 protein: CASSIEQDNRFEQYF. The CDR3 nucleotides read TGTGCCAGTAGTATAGAACAGGACAACCGCTTCGAGCAGTACTTC. Full variable domain (outside the CDR3, taken from reference TRBV19 and TRBJ2-7): DGGITQSPKYLFRKEGQNVTLSCEQNLNHDAMYWYRQDPGQGLRLIYYSQIVNDFQKGDIAEGYSVSREKKESFPLTVTSAQKNPTAFYLCASSIEQDNRFEQYFGPGTRLTVT.

This clone was seen more than once but under ten times. The rearrangement uses TRBV6-1 and TRBJ1-5, with D possibly matching TRBD1 (5 bases). The ends were cut back, 3 bases at V and 11 bases at J, with 26 bases in the middle. Germline V gene sequence: CDR1 MNHNS, CDR2 SASEGT. CDR3 length: 17 residues. The CDR3 region has the DNA TGTGCCAGCAGTGATAAAGGGGCAGCCGCAGGTCATGGGTCCCAGCATTTT. It codes for CASSDKGAAAGHGSQHF.

This clone appeared a few times. This CDR3 is CASSNPSGTGELFF. The CDR3 nucleotides read TGTGCCAGCAGTAACCCCTCAGGGACCGGGGAGCTGTTTTTT. This chain joins TRBV27 and TRBJ2-2, with D tentatively TRBD1 (5 bases). V lost 5 bases and J 5 bases, leaving 12 bases between the germline ends. This CDR3 region has 14 residues. Germline CDR1 MNHEY, CDR2 SMNVEV (reference sequence).

V usage is TRBV30 and J usage is TRBJ2-7, with 7 positions matching TRBD2. The V and J ends lost 0 bases and 4 bases, in that order; junction bases with no gene match: 6. Germline V gives CDR1 GTSNPN, CDR2 SVGIG (reference sequence). The CDR3 is 14 amino acids. In DNA, the CDR3 is TGTGCCTGGAGTGTAGGAGGACTAGGATACGAGCAGTACTTC. It codes for CAWSVGGLGYEQYF.

This clone was seen a handful of times. The chain employs TRBV6-5 and TRBJ2-7; D gene ambiguous. CDR1 MNHEY and CDR2 SVGAGI come from the germline V gene. This CDR3 contains 13 residues. V was pared by 4 bases and J by 3 bases, with 10 bases between. CDR3: CASSCPSCYEQYF. CDR3 in DNA: TGTGCCAGCAGTTGCCCCAGTTGCTACGAGCAGTACTTC.

The chain couples TRBV10-3 to TRBJ2-2, with TRBD2 identical over 7 bases. J lost 5 bases, V lost 6 bases, and 6 bases had no gene match. The germline V gene encodes CDR1 ENHRY and CDR2 SYGVKD. The CDR3 consists of 14 residues. CDR3 residues: CAIRGDYPTGELFF. The CDR3 nucleotides read TGTGCCATCAGGGGGGACTACCCGACCGGGGAGCTGTTTTTT.

V is TRBV3-1 (or the pseudogene TRBV3-2) and J is TRBJ2-7, with D possibly being TRBD1 (5 bases). Germline CDR1 and CDR2: LGHDT and YNNKEL (reference sequence). CDR3 size: 15 residues. Trimming cost V 4 bases and J 3 bases, with 16 bases left between them. CDR3 DNA sequence: TGTGCCAGCAGCCGCGGTGACAGTCTTGTCTACGAGCAGTACTTC. It yields the protein CASSRGDSLVYEQYF.

The CDR3 spells CASSAGTGPYGYTF. The CDR3 DNA follows: TGTGCCAGCAGCGCCGGGACAGGACCCTATGGCTACACCTTC. The chain carries TRBV9 and TRBJ1-2, with 8 bases that match TRBD1. With 3 bases clipped from V and 4 bases from J, the junction kept 5 bases outside the gene matches. Looked up from germline, CDR1 is SGDLS and CDR2 is YYNGEE. The CDR3 extends over 14 amino acids.

This clone occurred once. V gene TRBV6-6 combines with J gene TRBJ2-7; 9 bases line up with TRBD1. V shed 0 bases and J 5 bases; nucleotides not matched to a gene: 5. The CDR3 has 15 amino acids. Germline V gene data show CDR1 as MNHNY and CDR2 as SVGAGI (reference sequence). CDR3 bases: TGTGCCAGCAGTTACTCGGGACAGGGACTTAACGAGCAGTACTTC. Translating gives CASSYSGQGLNEQYF.

The genes are TRBV14 and TRBJ2-7; 12 nucleotides agree with TRBD2. This CDR3 region has 15 residues. Germline lookup yields CDR1 SGHDN and CDR2 FVKESK. V dropped 4 bases and J dropped 8; count of bases not matched to a gene: 9. CDR3 sequence reads: CASSLRTSGMGKQYF. The CDR3 region has the DNA TGTGCCAGCAGCCTTCGGACTAGCGGGATGGGCAAGCAGTACTTC. Supplemented by reference TRBV14 and TRBJ2-7, the full variable domain reads EAGVTQFPSHSVIEKGQTVTLRCDPISGHDNLYWYRRVMGKEIKFLLHFVKESKQDESGMPNNRFLAERTGGTYSTLKVQPAELEDSGVYFCASSLRTSGMGKQYFGPGTRLTVT.

The rearrangement links TRBV28 to TRBJ2-3; weak D call: TRBD2 (5 bases). CDR1 is MDHEN and CDR2 is SYDVKM in the germline V gene. The CDR3 extends over 15 amino acids. V shed 7 bases and J shed 3 bases, with 17 bases lying between them. This CDR3 reads CASKSPASSTDTQYF. CDR3 DNA: TGTGCCAGCAAATCGCCCGCTAGCTCAACAGATACGCAGTATTTT.

This clone was recorded a few times. This sequence joins TRBV25-1 and TRBJ2-7; possibly TRBD1 for D (6 bases). V was shortened by 4 bases and J by 8 bases, with 15 bases between the two germline ends. CDR1 and CDR2 from the germline V gene are MGHDK and SYGVNS. This CDR3 contains 13 residues. CDR3 protein: CASSAGTPLKQYF. DNA of the CDR3: TGTGCCAGCAGTGCCGGGACACCCCTCAAGCAGTACTTC.

This rearrangement joins TRBV19 to TRBJ1-2, with D unclear. CDR3 length equals 16 residues. Trimming stripped 6 bases from V and 1 base from J, with 18 bases between. Germline CDR1 and CDR2: LNHDA and SQIVND (reference sequence). The CDR3: CASRPEDSTSNYGYTF. The CDR3, as DNA: TGTGCCAGTAGACCTGAGGATTCCACCAGTAACTATGGCTACACCTTC.

This clone occurred a few times. The chain uses TRBV7-2 and TRBJ2-2, with 8 bases that match TRBD1. Germline V CDR1 and CDR2: SGHTA, FQGNSA. V shed 6 bases and J 2 bases; nucleotides not matched to a gene: 8. This CDR3 is built from 16 residues. In DNA, the CDR3 is TGTGCCAGCAGTGTTCGGGGGACAGGAAACACCGGGGAGCTGTTTTTT. Translation: CASSVRGTGNTGELFF.

J is TRBJ2-1 and V is TRBV7-2; TRBD2 aligns across 10 bases. Trimming cost V 5 bases and J 8 bases; bases outside gene matches: 12. The germline gives CDR1 SGHTA, CDR2 FQGNSA. The CDR3 sequence is 16 residues long. CDR3 in DNA: TGTGCCAGCAGCCTGTTGGGTAGCGGGGGGATAGATGAGCAGTTCTTC. Its protein product is CASSLLGSGGIDEQFF.

The chain carries TRBV27 and TRBJ1-1; the match to TRBD1 covers 10 bases. In germline, CDR1 is MNHEY, CDR2 SMNVEV (reference sequence). The trim removed 3 bases at V and 5 bases at J, leaving 18 bases unmatched. This CDR3 has 19 residues. The CDR3 region is CASSFLPLETGGARTEAFF. Here the CDR3 DNA reads TGTGCCAGCAGTTTCCTCCCGTTAGAGACAGGGGGCGCGAGAACTGAAGCTTTCTTT.

V is TRBV11-2 and J is TRBJ2-5; D ambiguous. V was trimmed by 5 bases and J by 4 bases, leaving 17 bases between them. CDR3 length: 15 amino acids. Germline assignment: CDR1 SGHAT and CDR2 FQNNGV. CDR3 nucleotide sequence: TGTGCCAGCAGCCTGACCAGTTATTCTAGAGAGACCCAGTACTTC. Translated, it gives CASSLTSYSRETQYF.

The CDR3 nucleotides are TGCGCCAGCAGCCAAGAAGACAGGGTTACCTACGAGCAGTACTTC. Residues: CASSQEDRVTYEQYF. This chain joins TRBV4-1 and TRBJ2-7, with TRBD1 identical over 7 bases. The CDR3 has 15 residues. Per germline, CDR1 MGHRA and CDR2 YSYEKL. The J segment lost 2 bases and the V segment lost 0 bases, leaving 4 bases of the junction unmatched.

The chain joins TRBV9 to TRBJ2-1; D might be TRBD2 (6 bases). The V and J ends lost 4 bases and 6 bases respectively, with 17 bases between them. Per germline, CDR1 SGDLS and CDR2 YYNGEE. This CDR3 spans 15 amino acids. In DNA, the CDR3 is TGTGCCAGCAGCTATGGCGCCGGGACTTCCAATGAGCAGTTCTTC. Its protein is CASSYGAGTSNEQFF. The full variable domain, completed using reference TRBV9 and TRBJ2-1, is DSGVTQTPKHLITATGQRVTLRCSPRSGDLSVYWYQQSLDQGLQFLIQYYNGEERAKGNILERFSAQQFPDLHSELNLSSLELGDSALYFCASSYGAGTSNEQFFGPGTRLTVL.

Notes on this clone: The junction departs from the called germline gene at one end, perhaps through a read error. The CDR3 reads CLTLDRLNYGYTF. CDR3 bases: TGCCTAACGCTGGACAGGCTTAACTATGGCTACACCTTC. The J gene is TRBJ1-2, the V gene TRBV30; TRBD1 agrees at 7 bases. This CDR3 has 13 amino acids. Germline lookup yields CDR1 GTSNPN and CDR2 SVGIG (reference sequence).